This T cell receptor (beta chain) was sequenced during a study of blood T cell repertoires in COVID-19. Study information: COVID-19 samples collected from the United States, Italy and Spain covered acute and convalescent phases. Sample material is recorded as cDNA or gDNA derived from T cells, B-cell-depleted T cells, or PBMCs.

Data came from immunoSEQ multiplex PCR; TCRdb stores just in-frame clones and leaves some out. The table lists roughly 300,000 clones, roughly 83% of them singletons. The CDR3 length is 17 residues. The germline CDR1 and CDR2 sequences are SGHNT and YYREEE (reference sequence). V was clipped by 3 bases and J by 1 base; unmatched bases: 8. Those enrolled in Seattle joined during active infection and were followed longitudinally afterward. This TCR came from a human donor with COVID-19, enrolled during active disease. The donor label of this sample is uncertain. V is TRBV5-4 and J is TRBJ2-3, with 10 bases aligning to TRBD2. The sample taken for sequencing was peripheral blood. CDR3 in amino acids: CASSSLNGLAGTDTQYF. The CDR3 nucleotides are TGTGCCAGCAGCTCGCTAAATGGACTAGCGGGCACAGATACGCAGTATTTT. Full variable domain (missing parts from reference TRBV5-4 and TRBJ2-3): ETGVTQSPTHLIKTRGQQVTLRCSSQSGHNTVSWYQQALGQGPQFIFQYYREEENGRGNFPPRFSGLQFPNYSSELNVNALELDDSALYLCASSSLNGLAGTDTQYFGPGTRLTVL.